These 7 T cell receptor beta chains originate from one sample sequenced in a study of T cells in Graves' hyperthyroidism and ophthalmopathy. TCR beta CDR3 region amplification was performed from RNA transcripts. The HTBI primer set was used in a first-round RT-PCR of the TCR CDR3. TCRdb reanalysed the multiplex PCR reads using MiXCR and keeps one entry per CDR3 protein. In the table there are about 300,000 distinct CDR3 sequences, approximately 18% of which are singletons. Specimen: blood. Every receptor here comes from a man aged 45-65 years with Graves' ophthalmopathy.

This chain joins TRBV18 and TRBJ2-7, with D perhaps TRBD2 (5 bases). V lost 3 bases and J 0 bases, leaving 12 bases between the germline ends. The CDR3 is made up of 15 amino acids. The germline V gene encodes CDR1 KGHSH and CDR2 LQKENI. CDR3 bases: TGTGCCAGCTCACCGTTGCCCGGGGTCTCCTACGAGCAGTACTTC. This codes for CASSPLPGVSYEQYF.

This clonotype has a count of ten or more. V and J are TRBV2 and TRBJ1-5, with D unclear. Trimming took 4 bases from V and 0 from J, leaving 7 bases between them. The CDR3 is made up of 14 amino acids. The V gene's germline CDR1 is SNHLY and CDR2 FYNNEI. The CDR3 DNA reads as TGTGCCAGCAGTGTAGAGTATAGCAATCAGCCCCAGCATTTT. Its protein is CASSVEYSNQPQHF.

The V and J genes are TRBV5-4 and TRBJ2-3, with no clear D. Trimming removed 4 bases from V and 3 bases from J, with 18 bases in between. CDR1 and CDR2 from the germline V gene are SGHNT and YYREEE (reference sequence). The CDR3 extends over 16 amino acids. The CDR3 is CASSAGGNSATDTQYF. Here the CDR3 DNA reads TGTGCCAGCAGCGCTGGTGGCAATTCGGCAACAGATACGCAGTATTTT. The full variable domain, with the rest looked up from reference TRBV5-4 and TRBJ2-3, is ETGVTQSPTHLIKTRGQQVTLRCSSQSGHNTVSWYQQALGQGPQFIFQYYREEENGRGNFPPRFSGLQFPNYSSELNVNALELDDSALYLCASSAGGNSATDTQYFGPGTRLTVL.

This clonotype was counted only a few times. The V call is TRBV10-1, the J call TRBJ2-3; a possible D gene is TRBD2 (5 bases). The germline V gene has CDR1 WNHNN and CDR2 SYGVQD (reference sequence). V was shortened by 11 bases and J by 5 bases, with 14 bases between the two germline ends. CDR3 size: 12 residues. CDR3 in amino acids: CARSGGRDTQYF. DNA for the CDR3: TGCGCCCGGTCAGGAGGCAGAGATACGCAGTATTTT.

V usage is TRBV5-1 and J usage is TRBJ2-7, with D maybe TRBD1 (6 bases). V dropped 5 bases and J dropped 1 base, with 16 bases sitting between them. The germline V gene encodes CDR1 SGHRS and CDR2 YFSETQ. The CDR3 covers 15 residues. In DNA, the CDR3 is TGCGCCAGCAGGCCATCGGACAGCACATCCTACGAGCAGTACTTC. Protein sequence: CASRPSDSTSYEQYF.

The sample holds many counts of this clonotype. The rearrangement links TRBV12-3 or TRBV12-4 to TRBJ1-1, with 11 bases matching TRBD1. V was clipped by 2 bases and J by 6 bases; unmatched bases: 2. The CDR3 sequence is 14 residues long. The CDR3 DNA reads TGTGCCAGCAGTTTAATGGGACAGGGGGCTGAAGCTTTCTTT. Amino acids: CASSLMGQGAEAFF.

This clonotype was seen ten or more times. This chain connects TRBV7-3 to TRBJ2-2; D possibly matches TRBD1 or TRBD2 (5 bases each). The CDR3 extends over 12 amino acids. CDR1 is SGHTA, CDR2 FQGTGA, per germline. Between the trimmed V and J ends, which lost 4 bases and 8 bases, there was a span of 8 bases. The CDR3 DNA follows: TGTGCCAGCAGCTCGGGACGGGGGGAGCTGTTTTTT. This encodes CASSSGRGELFF.